The 11 T cell receptor beta chains below come from one sample, sequenced in a study of T cells after posttransplantation cyclophosphamide. Sequencing was performed with immunoSEQ multiplex PCR; in TCRdb, only in-frame clones are kept and a portion is missing. The profile covers about 32,000 clones, with roughly 90% appearing a single time and 0.1% to 0.12% taken by the ten largest. Cells defined as naive were viable CD3+CD4+ or CD3+CD8+ and CCR7+CD45RA+CD45RO-CD95-CD27+CD28+. Sample: naive CD4+ T cells sorted from blood. These receptors were collected from a man under 40 in good health and a related stem cell transplant donor.

This chain joins TRBV5-1 and TRBJ2-7; 9 bases align to TRBD1. The CDR3 runs 15 residues. Germline V lookup: CDR1 SGHRS, CDR2 YFSETQ. J lost 6 bases, V lost 2 bases, and 9 bases had no gene match. CDR3 DNA: TGCGCCAGCAGCTTCGGACAGGGGAGGTCGTTCGAGCAGTACTTC. Its translation is CASSFGQGRSFEQYF.

The genes are TRBV7-3 and TRBJ2-5, with 12 bases identical to TRBD2. CDR3 length: 17 residues. Looked up from germline, CDR1 is SGHTA and CDR2 is FQGTGA. After removal of 5 bases from V and 4 bases from J, the junction contained 11 bases not matched to a gene. The CDR3 protein is CASSRKALAGGSETQYF. The DNA of the CDR3 is TGTGCCAGCAGCCGAAAAGCTCTAGCGGGGGGGTCAGAGACCCAGTACTTC.

The chain joins TRBV15 to TRBJ2-7; 7 bases are a match to TRBD1. Germline V CDR1 and CDR2: LNHNV, YYDKDF (reference sequence). The junction had 7 bases not matched to a gene; V was cut back by 0 bases and J by 8 bases. The CDR3 runs 14 residues. CDR3 DNA sequence: TGTGCCACCAGCAGAGATCAACAGGGGAATCAGCAGTACTTC. This codes for CATSRDQQGNQQYF. The full variable domain, completed using reference TRBV15 and TRBJ2-7, is DAMVIQNPRYQVTQFGKPVTLSCSQTLNHNVMYWYQQKSSQAPKLLFHYYDKDFNNEADTPDNFQSRRPNTSFCFLDIRSPGLGDTAMYLCATSRDQQGNQQYFGPGTRLTVT.

This clone has only one observation. V is TRBV27 and J is TRBJ1-5; maybe TRBD1 (6 bases). V dropped 2 bases and J dropped 1 base, with 12 bases sitting between them. In germline, CDR1 is MNHEY, CDR2 SMNVEV (reference sequence). The CDR3 runs to 16 residues. CDR3 coding DNA: TGTGCCAGCAGTTTAAGGCCAGGGGTAAGCAATCAGCCCCAGCATTTT. Its protein product is CASSLRPGVSNQPQHF.

The chain has TRBV5-4 and TRBJ2-1; D is undetermined. V was pared by 0 bases and J by 0 bases, with 7 bases between. Germline V gene lookup returns CDR1 SGHNT and CDR2 YYREEE (reference sequence). This CDR3 is built from 15 residues. The DNA of the CDR3 is TGTGCCAGCAGCTTGGCGGGTTCCTCCTACAATGAGCAGTTCTTC. As protein: CASSLAGSSYNEQFF.

The rearrangement links TRBV7-3 to TRBJ1-2; D unresolved. Germline V gene sequence: CDR1 SGHTA, CDR2 FQGTGA. The germline V and J ends were trimmed by 3 bases and 8 bases, with 13 bases remaining between them. This CDR3 is 13 amino acids long. The CDR3 spells CASSFIGKEGYTF. CDR3 in DNA: TGTGCCAGCAGCTTCATCGGGAAAGAGGGCTACACCTTC.

The gene calls are TRBV19 and TRBJ1-3, with a possible D match to TRBD1 (6 bases). Trimming stripped 3 bases from V and 4 bases from J, with 19 bases between. Germline CDR1 reads LNHDA; CDR2 reads SQIVND (reference sequence). The CDR3 is made up of 17 amino acids. In DNA form, the CDR3 reads TGTGCCAGTAGTATCGGTTCGGGAACAGGGACAGGAAACACCATATATTTT. It is translated as CASSIGSGTGTGNTIYF.

The genes are TRBV5-1 and TRBJ2-7, with 9 nucleotides matching TRBD1. The CDR3 contains 16 residues. CDR1 is SGHRS, CDR2 YFSETQ, per germline. V lost 0 bases and J lost 5; bases outside the gene matches: 9. The DNA of the CDR3 is TGCGCCAGCAGCTTGGCCCGGGGGACAGGGTCCCACGAGCAGTACTTC. Its protein product is CASSLARGTGSHEQYF.

The chain has TRBV28 and TRBJ2-7; 8 positions match TRBD1. Germline CDR1 is MDHEN and CDR2 is SYDVKM. The CDR3 covers 13 residues. V was pared by 4 bases and J by 4 bases, with 3 bases of the junction left unmatched. CDR3 loop: CASSYQGAYEQYF. CDR3 nucleotides: TGTGCCAGCAGTTACCAGGGGGCTTACGAGCAGTACTTC.

The chain joins TRBV18 to TRBJ1-4; D remains unclear. Between the trimmed V and J ends, which lost 4 bases and 0 bases, there was a span of 9 bases. CDR1 is KGHSH and CDR2 is LQKENI in the germline V gene. This CDR3 has 15 amino acids. CDR3: CASSRGGATNEKLFF. The CDR3 DNA follows: TGTGCCAGCTCACGTGGCGGGGCAACTAATGAAAAACTGTTTTTT.

The chain is built from TRBV19 and TRBJ2-2, with TRBD1 matching over 8 bases. With 10 bases clipped from V and 5 bases from J, the junction kept 6 bases outside the gene matches. The CDR3 loop spans 13 amino acids. Germline V gives CDR1 LNHDA, CDR2 SQIVND (reference sequence). The CDR3 DNA follows: TGTGCCACCCGGACAGGGAGGACCGGGGAGCTGTTTTTT. This sequence encodes CATRTGRTGELFF.